Listed below are T cell receptor beta chains from one sample, sequenced in a study of cytomegalovirus exposure and HLA in healthy donors. Here immunoSEQ multiplex PCR was the method, and the copy in TCRdb shows in-frame clones only, minus some. In the table there are around 150,000 clones, approximately 70% of which are singletons. Source material: PBMCs. These receptors all stem from a human donor in good health. Both conserved end residues are part of each CDR3. Fields, in order: D gene, J gene, V gene, clone size, CDR3 DNA, CDR3 protein. A D gene is named only where the DNA matches it firmly. The size of a clone is reported for some rows only, either as once, few or many, or as a class for expanded clones.

D: NA
J: TRBJ1-1
V: TRBV29-1
size: once
DNA: TGCAGCGTTGCCAGAGACAGAAACACTGAAGCTTTCTTT
CDR3: CSVARDRNTEAFF

D: NA
J: TRBJ2-1
V: TRBV5-6
size: few
DNA: TGTGCCAGCAGCTTGGGAGGGCTAGCGAATGAGCAGTTCTTC
CDR3: CASSLGGLANEQFF

D: NA
J: TRBJ2-5
V: TRBV9
size: NA
DNA: TGTGCCAGCAGCGTAACATGGGCGGGGGCCCAAGAGACCCAGTACTTC
CDR3: CASSVTWAGAQETQYF

D: NA
J: TRBJ1-6
V: TRBV18
size: few
DNA: TGTGCCAGCTCACCAGTCTTTGGGAGCTCCTATAATTCACCCCTCCACTTT
CDR3: CASSPVFGSSYNSPLHF

D: NA
J: TRBJ2-1
V: TRBV6-4
size: NA
DNA: TGTGCCACTACACCGGGACTCTCCTACAATGAGCAGTTCTTC
CDR3: CATTPGLSYNEQFF

D: TRBD1
J: TRBJ2-7
V: TRBV15
size: NA
DNA: TGTGCCACCAGCAGAGATCGCACCCAGGGACAGAACTACAGACCCTACGAGCAGTACTTC
CDR3: CATSRDRTQGQNYRPYEQYF

D: TRBD2
J: TRBJ2-7
V: TRBV7-8
size: once
DNA: TGTGCCAGCAGCTATTCGGCTAGCGGGAGGTACGAGCAGTACTTC
CDR3: CASSYSASGRYEQYF

D: TRBD2
J: TRBJ2-1
V: TRBV19
size: NA
DNA: TGTGCCAGTATCGGGACTAGCGGCTCCTACAATGAGCAGTTCTTC
CDR3: CASIGTSGSYNEQFF

D: TRBD2
J: TRBJ2-7
V: TRBV27
size: NA
DNA: TGTGCCAGCAGGACGACTAGCGGGAACTCCTACGAGCAGTACTTC
CDR3: CASRTTSGNSYEQYF

D: TRBD2
J: TRBJ2-2
V: TRBV6-6
size: NA
DNA: TGTGCCGGATCGGGGGAGGGCGGGGAGCTGTTTTTT
CDR3: CAGSGEGGELFF

D: TRBD2
J: TRBJ2-2
V: TRBV19
size: once
DNA: TGTGCCAGTAGTATAGGCCCAGCGGGAACCACCGGGGAGCTGTTTTTT
CDR3: CASSIGPAGTTGELFF

D: NA
J: TRBJ2-5
V: TRBV7-6
size: NA
DNA: TGTGCCAGCAGCTCGTCGGAGACCCAGTACTTC
CDR3: CASSSSETQYF

D: NA
J: TRBJ2-5
V: TRBV27
size: NA
DNA: TGTGCCAGCAGCTACTTACAGGGTGAGACCCAGTACTTC
CDR3: CASSYLQGETQYF

D: TRBD1
J: TRBJ1-1
V: TRBV11-3
size: NA
DNA: TGTGCCAGCAGCCTGACGACGGACAGGGGGGAGGCGCGGACTGAAGCTTTCTTT
CDR3: CASSLTTDRGEARTEAFF

D: NA
J: TRBJ2-7
V: TRBV4-1
size: NA
DNA: TGCGCCAGCAGCCAAGAAGCGACCGGGAGTACCTACGAGCAGTACTTC
CDR3: CASSQEATGSTYEQYF

D: TRBD2
J: TRBJ2-3
V: TRBV5-1
size: NA
DNA: TGCGCCAGCTCGCTTAGCGGGAGTCTAGATACGCAGTATTTT
CDR3: CASSLSGSLDTQYF

D: TRBD1
J: TRBJ2-3
V: TRBV18
size: NA
DNA: TGTGCCAGCTCACTAATTGGACAGGCCGGTAAAGATACGCAGTATTTT
CDR3: CASSLIGQAGKDTQYF

D: TRBD2
J: TRBJ2-7
V: TRBV9
size: few
DNA: TGTGCCAGCAGCGTGGGGACTAGCGCAAACTACGAGCAGTACTTC
CDR3: CASSVGTSANYEQYF

D: TRBD2
J: TRBJ2-1
V: TRBV2
size: NA
DNA: TGTGCCAGCAGTGAAGGGGATCTAGCGGCCTACAATGAGCAGTTCTTC
CDR3: CASSEGDLAAYNEQFF

D: TRBD2
J: TRBJ2-7
V: TRBV2
size: NA
DNA: TGTGCCAGCAGTGTAGGGCCGGGACTAGCGGGAGTCGAGCAGTACTTC
CDR3: CASSVGPGLAGVEQYF

D: TRBD1
J: TRBJ1-2
V: TRBV4-2
size: NA
DNA: TGTGCCAGCAGCCCTCAGGGGGCAGACTATGGCTACACCTTC
CDR3: CASSPQGADYGYTF

D: TRBD1
J: TRBJ2-7
V: TRBV28
size: NA
DNA: TGTGCCAGCATCGGGGCGCTCGGTGACAGGGGGCCCGAGCAGTACTTC
CDR3: CASIGALGDRGPEQYF

D: NA
J: TRBJ2-7
V: TRBV18
size: NA
DNA: TGTGCCAGCTCACAACAGGGCTACGAGCAGTACTTC
CDR3: CASSQQGYEQYF

D: NA
J: TRBJ2-1
V: TRBV5-1
size: NA
DNA: TGCGCCAGCAGCGATACAGGGAGCTCCTACAATGAGCAGTTCTTC
CDR3: CASSDTGSSYNEQFF

D: NA
J: TRBJ2-1
V: TRBV4-1
size: few
DNA: TGCGCCAGCAGCCAAAATGGACAGATCTACAATGAGCAGTTCTTC
CDR3: CASSQNGQIYNEQFF

D: TRBD2
J: TRBJ2-3
V: TRBV5-4
size: NA
DNA: TGTGCCAGCAGCCCCGCGGGGGAGCACACAGATACGCAGTATTTT
CDR3: CASSPAGEHTDTQYF

D: TRBD1
J: TRBJ2-3
V: TRBV28
size: NA
DNA: TGTGCCAGCAGTTTCCCCGACAGGGGGCCTCCAGATACGCAGTATTTT
CDR3: CASSFPDRGPPDTQYF

D: NA
J: TRBJ2-1
V: TRBV6-6
size: NA
DNA: TGTGCCAGCAGTAGGGGGAGCGACTCCTACAATGAGCAGTTCTTC
CDR3: CASSRGSDSYNEQFF

D: NA
J: TRBJ2-2
V: TRBV7-9
size: NA
DNA: TGTGCCAGCAGCTACGGAGCGGGCTCGGGGGAGCTGTTTTTT
CDR3: CASSYGAGSGELFF

D: TRBD2
J: TRBJ2-1
V: TRBV4-1
size: NA
DNA: TGCGCCAGCAGCCAAGTCGGACTAGCGGACTACAATGAGCAGTTCTTC
CDR3: CASSQVGLADYNEQFF

D: NA
J: TRBJ2-5
V: TRBV5-1
size: NA
DNA: TGCGCCAGCACCTCTCTGGGCAGCCAAGAGACCCAGTACTTC
CDR3: CASTSLGSQETQYF

D: TRBD1
J: TRBJ1-5
V: TRBV2
size: NA
DNA: TGTGCCAGCAGTGAAGCCCAGGGGGTTAATCAGCCCCAGCATTTT
CDR3: CASSEAQGVNQPQHF

D: NA
J: TRBJ1-1
V: TRBV6-1
size: NA
DNA: TGTGCCAGCAGTGCGCGACAGACCGGTGAAGCTTTCTTT
CDR3: CASSARQTGEAFF

D: TRBD1
J: TRBJ1-5
V: TRBV19
size: NA
DNA: TGTGCCAGTAGTATTGGCCCGGGACAGGGCAATCAGCCCCAGCATTTT
CDR3: CASSIGPGQGNQPQHF

D: NA
J: TRBJ2-3
V: TRBV18
size: NA
DNA: TGTGCCAGCTCACCAGCTACTGGAGAGACAGATACGCAGTATTTT
CDR3: CASSPATGETDTQYF

D: NA
J: TRBJ2-1
V: TRBV28
size: NA
DNA: TGTGCCAGCACCCTCGGGGTAGTTACGGATGAGCAGTTCTTC
CDR3: CASTLGVVTDEQFF

D: NA
J: TRBJ1-1
V: TRBV5-1
size: NA
DNA: TGCGCCAGCAGCTTGATGGGGGCTGGTCCGGGCGGTGAAGCTTTCTTT
CDR3: CASSLMGAGPGGEAFF

D: NA
J: TRBJ2-3
V: TRBV11-3
size: NA
DNA: TGTGCCAGCAGCTTTGGGACGGGAGATACCCTTAATACGCAGTATTTT
CDR3: CASSFGTGDTLNTQYF

D: NA
J: TRBJ2-1
V: TRBV7-9
size: NA
DNA: TGTGCCAGCAGCCGCGGGCGGGGACTTTACAATGAGCAGTTCTTC
CDR3: CASSRGRGLYNEQFF

D: NA
J: TRBJ2-7
V: TRBV13
size: NA
DNA: TGTGCCAGCAGCCCACAGGGTTTGCACGAGCAGTACTTC
CDR3: CASSPQGLHEQYF

D: NA
J: TRBJ2-1
V: TRBV5-4
size: few
DNA: TGTGCCAGCAGCTTGACAGTGGTACCCTACAATGAGCAGTTCTTC
CDR3: CASSLTVVPYNEQFF

D: TRBD1
J: TRBJ1-2
V: TRBV6-5
size: NA
DNA: TGTGCCAGCAGTTACTCGGCAGGGGGCGGAGGCTACACCTTC
CDR3: CASSYSAGGGGYTF

D: TRBD1
J: TRBJ2-7
V: TRBV28
size: NA
DNA: TGTGCCAGCAGCCGACCGGGACAGGGAGCCTACGAGCAGTACTTC
CDR3: CASSRPGQGAYEQYF

D: NA
J: TRBJ2-7
V: TRBV27
size: NA
DNA: TGTGCCAGCAGTTACGCGGGAACCTACGAGCAGTACTTC
CDR3: CASSYAGTYEQYF

D: TRBD1
J: TRBJ1-2
V: TRBV18
size: NA
DNA: TGTGCCAGCTCACCAGTGACAGGGCCTTATGGCTACACCTTC
CDR3: CASSPVTGPYGYTF

D: TRBD1
J: TRBJ1-1
V: TRBV25-1
size: few
DNA: TGTGCCAGCTCCGAGACAGGGTGGGGTACTGAAGCTTTCTTT
CDR3: CASSETGWGTEAFF

D: NA
J: TRBJ1-2
V: TRBV9
size: NA
DNA: TGTGCCAGCAGCGTTGACAGAATCCATGGCTACACCTTC
CDR3: CASSVDRIHGYTF

D: NA
J: TRBJ2-7
V: TRBV28
size: NA
DNA: TGTGCCAGCAGTTTACCGGGCTCCTACGAGCAGTACTTC
CDR3: CASSLPGSYEQYF

D: NA
J: TRBJ2-7
V: TRBV14
size: once
DNA: TGTGCCAGCAGCCAAGGATCATGGCGGGATAGGTCCTACGAGCAGTACTTC
CDR3: CASSQGSWRDRSYEQYF

D: NA
J: TRBJ2-7
V: TRBV27
size: NA
DNA: TGTGCCAGCACCCCTTCCGGGAGCTACGAGCAGTACTTC
CDR3: CASTPSGSYEQYF

D: TRBD1
J: TRBJ2-1
V: TRBV25-1
size: NA
DNA: TGTGCCAGCAGTGGGGGGGACAGGTGGTTCGATGAGCAGTTCTTC
CDR3: CASSGGDRWFDEQFF

D: NA
J: TRBJ2-7
V: TRBV9
size: NA
DNA: TGTGCCAGCAGCGTAGACGGGAACTACGAGCAGTACTTC
CDR3: CASSVDGNYEQYF

D: NA
J: TRBJ2-6
V: TRBV15
size: NA
DNA: TGTGCCACCAGCAGAGATACGAGGGCTGGGGCCAACGTCCTGACTTTC
CDR3: CATSRDTRAGANVLTF

D: TRBD2
J: TRBJ2-2
V: TRBV4-1
size: NA
DNA: TGCGCCAGCAGCCCACCGGGACTAGCGGAGACCGGGGAGCTGTTTTTT
CDR3: CASSPPGLAETGELFF

D: NA
J: TRBJ2-3
V: TRBV5-1
size: few
DNA: TGCGCCAGCAGCTTGGCCGGAGGCCTCACAGATACGCAGTATTTT
CDR3: CASSLAGGLTDTQYF

D: NA
J: TRBJ1-2
V: TRBV27
size: few
DNA: TGTGCCAGCAGTTTCTTTAGGGGCTATGGCTACACCTTC
CDR3: CASSFFRGYGYTF

D: TRBD2
J: TRBJ2-7
V: TRBV6-6
size: NA
DNA: TGTGCCAGCAGTAGGGCCGGGACTAGCGGGAGTTACGAGCAGTACTTC
CDR3: CASSRAGTSGSYEQYF

D: TRBD1
J: TRBJ2-7
V: TRBV5-1
size: NA
DNA: TGCGCCAGCAGCACCCGGGACAGGGGATCCGAGCAGTACTTC
CDR3: CASSTRDRGSEQYF

D: TRBD1
J: TRBJ1-1
V: TRBV9
size: few
DNA: TGTGCCAGCAGCGTAGCACCGGGACAGGCGAACACTGAAGCTTTCTTT
CDR3: CASSVAPGQANTEAFF

D: NA
J: TRBJ2-1
V: TRBV11-3
size: once
DNA: TGTGCCAGCAGCTTCGGTTTAAGGGGGTACAATGAGCAGTTCTTC
CDR3: CASSFGLRGYNEQFF